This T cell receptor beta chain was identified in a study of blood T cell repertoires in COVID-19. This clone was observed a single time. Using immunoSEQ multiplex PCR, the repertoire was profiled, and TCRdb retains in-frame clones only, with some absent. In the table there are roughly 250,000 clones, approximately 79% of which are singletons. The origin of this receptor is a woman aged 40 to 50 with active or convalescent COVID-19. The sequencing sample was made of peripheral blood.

The CDR3 DNA reads as TGCGCCAGCAGCTTGTTAGGGGACTATGGCTACACCTTC. It codes for CASSLLGDYGYTF. The rearrangement links TRBV5-1 to TRBJ1-2; D might be TRBD1 (5 bases). CDR1 and CDR2 from the germline V gene are SGHRS and YFSETQ. V was cut by 1 base and J by 3 bases, with 7 bases left in between. The CDR3 is 13 amino acids.